This entry lists 30 T cell receptor beta chains sequenced from one sample in a study of T cell responses to AZD1222 COVID-19 vaccine. Method: immunoSEQ multiplex PCR; TCRdb's copy keeps in-frame clones and lacks some. Among roughly 150,000 clones listed, about 90% were seen once. The sample consisted of peripheral blood, taken on day 0 of AZD1222 vaccination. The receptors derive from an adult in good health.

This clone was observed once. This rearrangement joins TRBV3-1 (or the pseudogene TRBV3-2) to TRBJ2-1; 8 bases line up with TRBD2. The CDR3 has 15 amino acids. Germline values: CDR1 LGHDT, CDR2 YNNKEL (reference sequence). V lost 0 bases, J lost 5 bases, and 3 bases stayed unmatched. The CDR3 protein is CASSQDQAGDNEQFF. The CDR3 DNA reads TGTGCCAGCAGCCAAGATCAAGCGGGAGACAATGAGCAGTTCTTC.

The V call is TRBV24-1, the J call TRBJ1-5; no clear D gene. The germline V and J ends were trimmed by 4 bases and 3 bases, with 6 bases remaining between them. Germline values: CDR1 KGHDR, CDR2 SFDVKD. This CDR3 comprises 13 residues. CDR3: CATSDGNNQPQHF. Here the CDR3 DNA reads TGTGCCACCAGTGACGGCAACAATCAGCCCCAGCATTTT.

The chain is built from TRBV19 and TRBJ2-3; D not resolved. Germline V lookup: CDR1 LNHDA, CDR2 SQIVND (reference sequence). The CDR3 totals 15 residues. V was trimmed by 3 bases and J by 0 bases, leaving 10 bases between them. The CDR3 nucleotides are TGTGCCAGTAGTATGGATGGAGTCAGCACAGATACGCAGTATTTT. This encodes CASSMDGVSTDTQYF.

V usage is TRBV30 and J usage is TRBJ2-5; D is possibly TRBD1 or TRBD2 (5 bases each). Germline lookup yields CDR1 GTSNPN and CDR2 SVGIG (reference sequence). V lost 0 bases to trimming and J lost 7 bases, with 15 bases between them. The CDR3 contains 14 residues. This CDR3 is CAWSVGTLGGTQYF. CDR3 coding DNA: TGTGCCTGGAGTGTGGGGACCCTAGGTGGGACCCAGTACTTC. Variable domain in full (rest from reference TRBV30 and TRBJ2-5): SQTIHQWPATLVQPVGSPLSLECTVEGTSNPNLYWYRQAAGRGLQLLFYSVGIGQISSEVPQNLSASRPQDRQFILSSKKLLLSDSGFYLCAWSVGTLGGTQYFGPGTRLLVL.

V is TRBV5-1 and J is TRBJ1-1; D possibly corresponds to TRBD1 (5 bases). CDR1 SGHRS and CDR2 YFSETQ come from the germline V gene. Between the trimmed V and J ends, which lost 1 base and 1 base, there was a span of 8 bases. The CDR3 length is 14 residues. CDR3 region: CASSLTGGNTEAFF. The CDR3 DNA follows: TGCGCCAGCAGCTTGACCGGGGGGAACACTGAAGCTTTCTTT.

This chain connects TRBV14 to TRBJ1-2; a weak D match, TRBD1 (5 bases). V was pared by 0 bases and J by 1 base, with 9 bases between. The CDR3 has 15 amino acids. Looked up from germline, CDR1 is SGHDN and CDR2 is FVKESK. The CDR3 region is CASSQETGVNYGYTF. For the CDR3, the DNA is TGTGCCAGCAGCCAAGAAACGGGGGTTAACTATGGCTACACCTTC.

A remark on this clone: The junction does not match germline at one end; this may be a read error. The rearrangement joins TRBV18 to TRBJ1-4; D not resolved. CDR1 is KGHSH, CDR2 LQKENI, per germline. The CDR3 extends over 15 amino acids. CDR3 DNA sequence: TGTGCCAGCTCATCCTCGGATTCCCTCAATGAAAACCTGTTTTTT. This translates into CASSSSDSLNENLFF. The full variable domain, with the rest looked up from reference TRBV18 and TRBJ1-4, is NAGVMQNPRHLVRRRGQEARLRCSPMKGHSHVYWYRQLPEEGLKFMVYLQKENIIDESGMPKERFSAEFPKEGPSILRIQQVVRGDSAAYFCASSSSDSLNENLFFGSGTQLSVL.

The V and J genes are TRBV6-1 and TRBJ1-5; 8 bases are shared with TRBD1. The CDR3 runs 15 residues. V shed 7 bases and J 0 bases; nucleotides not matched to a gene: 5. The germline gives CDR1 MNHNS, CDR2 SASEGT. CDR3 DNA: TGTGCCAGCACTATGACAGGGGTTAGCAATCAGCCCCAGCATTTT. The encoded protein is CASTMTGVSNQPQHF.

The chain combines TRBV3-1 (or the pseudogene TRBV3-2) with TRBJ1-1; 8 positions agree with TRBD1. CDR1 LGHDT and CDR2 YNNKEL come from the germline V gene (reference sequence). V shed 4 bases, J shed 4 bases, and the junction held 5 bases outside the gene matches. This CDR3 contains 14 residues. CDR3 residues: CASSRNTGGTEAFF. DNA for the CDR3: TGTGCCAGCAGCCGTAACACAGGGGGCACTGAAGCTTTCTTT.

The J gene is TRBJ1-4, the V gene TRBV18, with D maybe TRBD1 (5 bases). V lost 5 bases, J lost 0 bases, and 10 bases lay in between. The CDR3 has 15 amino acids. From germline, CDR1 is KGHSH and CDR2 LQKENI. CDR3 DNA sequence: TGTGCCAGCTCATCAGGGTTAGCAACTAATGAAAAACTGTTTTTT. Amino acid sequence: CASSSGLATNEKLFF.

V usage is TRBV11-2 and J usage is TRBJ2-1, with D possibly being TRBD1 or TRBD2 (5 bases each). Germline-derived CDR1 and CDR2 are SGHAT and FQNNGV. This CDR3 contains 15 residues. Trimming left V 4 bases short and J 6 bases short, with 16 bases between. The CDR3 sequence is CASSWEGVRGNEQFF. Here the CDR3 DNA reads TGTGCCAGCAGCTGGGAAGGGGTTCGGGGCAATGAGCAGTTCTTC.

The rearrangement joins TRBV5-5 to TRBJ1-3; no definite D call. CDR1 SGHKS and CDR2 YYEKEE come from the germline V gene (reference sequence). The CDR3 has 12 residues. V shed 2 bases and J shed 3 bases, with 3 bases lying between them. CDR3 bases: TGTGCCAGCAGCTTAGGTGGAAACACCATATATTTT. This encodes CASSLGGNTIYF.

The gene calls are TRBV6-5 and TRBJ2-1; D is unresolved. CDR3 length equals 12 residues. With 8 bases removed from V and 12 bases from J, the gap between germline ends came to 17 bases. Germline values: CDR1 MNHEY, CDR2 SVGAGI. Here the CDR3 reads CASGRIFFAQFF. CDR3 in DNA: TGTGCCAGCGGCCGGATCTTTTTTGCGCAGTTCTTC.

The chain joins TRBV7-6 to TRBJ2-2; D is possibly TRBD2 (6 bases). V dropped 7 bases and J dropped 6 bases, with 18 bases sitting between them. CDR3 size: 15 residues. From germline, CDR1 is SGHVS and CDR2 FNYEAQ. The CDR3, as DNA: TGTGCCAGCACCCCCCTGGGGGGTAGGTCCGGGGAGCTGTTTTTT. It codes for CASTPLGGRSGELFF.

The chain combines TRBV4-1 with TRBJ2-1; D remains unclear. Germline CDR1 is MGHRA and CDR2 is YSYEKL. The CDR3 has 15 amino acids. Trimming removed 0 bases at V and 7 bases at J, with 13 bases between. The DNA of the CDR3 is TGCGCCAGCAGCCAAGATGATAGAAAGTTTAATGAGCAGTTCTTC. It translates to CASSQDDRKFNEQFF.

V gene TRBV19 combines with J gene TRBJ1-3; 7 bases map to TRBD1. Per germline, CDR1 LNHDA and CDR2 SQIVND (reference sequence). The CDR3 is 17 residues long. Written as DNA, the CDR3 is TGTGCGAGGGAGTGGGACAGCCGAATTAGCTCTGGAAACACCATATATTTT. It is translated as CAREWDSRISSGNTIYF.

V gene TRBV9 combines with J gene TRBJ2-1, with D possibly matching TRBD2 (6 bases). The V gene's germline CDR1 is SGDLS and CDR2 YYNGEE. The length of the CDR3 is 18 residues. The germline V and J ends were trimmed by 1 base and 2 bases, with 19 bases remaining between them. The CDR3 DNA sequence: TGTGCCAGCAGCGTATCTGGAGGAGGGGCAGTCCCCTACAATGAGCAGTTCTTC. Its protein product is CASSVSGGGAVPYNEQFF.

The V gene is TRBV5-4, the J gene TRBJ1-2, with 11 bases that match TRBD1. CDR3 length: 17 amino acids. With V trimmed by 3 bases and J by 3 bases, 10 bases remained unmatched. Germline CDR1 SGHNT, CDR2 YYREEE (reference sequence). This chain's CDR3 is CASSSGQGATRYYGYTF. CDR3 sequence (DNA): TGTGCCAGCAGCTCAGGACAGGGGGCCACTCGTTACTATGGCTACACCTTC.

V gene TRBV10-2 combines with J gene TRBJ1-1; D is unclear. The CDR3 is 13 amino acids. Germline CDR1 is WSHSY and CDR2 is SAAADI. Deletions cut 0 bases from V and 11 bases from J, with 13 bases between. The CDR3 is CASSESGPPRAFF. The CDR3 DNA reads TGCGCCAGCAGTGAGTCAGGGCCGCCTCGGGCTTTCTTT.

The J gene is TRBJ1-1, the V gene TRBV11-2; the D gene is possibly TRBD1 (6 bases). Trimming took 1 base from V and 0 from J, leaving 12 bases between them. Germline CDR1 reads SGHAT; CDR2 reads FQNNGV. This CDR3 is 16 amino acids long. CDR3 protein: CASSLVWGQMNTEAFF. CDR3 DNA: TGTGCCAGCAGCTTAGTTTGGGGGCAGATGAACACTGAAGCTTTCTTT. Supplemented by reference TRBV11-2 and TRBJ1-1, the full variable domain reads EAGVAQSPRYKIIEKRQSVAFWCNPISGHATLYWYQQILGQGPKLLIQFQNNGVVDDSQLPKDRFSAERLKGVDSTLKIQPAKLEDSAVYLCASSLVWGQMNTEAFFGQGTRLTVV.

The chain carries TRBV5-5 and TRBJ2-7, with 8 bases identical to TRBD1. V was clipped by 2 bases and J by 0 bases; unmatched bases: 4. The CDR3 is 15 residues long. Germline V gives CDR1 SGHKS, CDR2 YYEKEE (reference sequence). CDR3 protein: CASSFGQGVSYEQYF. The CDR3 coding sequence is TGTGCCAGCAGCTTTGGACAGGGCGTCTCCTACGAGCAGTACTTC.

The genes are TRBV29-1 and TRBJ2-5; 7 nucleotides agree with TRBD1. This CDR3 is built from 16 residues. V was clipped by 4 bases and J by 1 base; unmatched bases: 12. Per the germline V gene, CDR1 is SQVTM and CDR2 is ANQGSEA. The CDR3 DNA reads as TGCAGCGTTGTTGTTTTTGCGACAGGGACCCAAGAGACCCAGTACTTC. It translates to CSVVVFATGTQETQYF.

This chain uses TRBV28 with TRBJ1-1, with D unresolved. Germline V gene data show CDR1 as MDHEN and CDR2 as SYDVKM. This CDR3 has 14 amino acids. Deletions cut 5 bases from V and 3 bases from J, with 13 bases between. CDR3 nucleotide sequence: TGTGCCAGCAGTCCACCTCTCGGACACACTGAAGCTTTCTTT. Translation gives CASSPPLGHTEAFF. Full variable domain (remainder filled in from reference TRBV28 and TRBJ1-1): DVKVTQSSRYLVKRTGEKVFLECVQDMDHENMFWYRQDPGLGLRLIYFSYDVKMKEKGDIPEGYSVSREKKERFSLILESASTNQTSMYLCASSPPLGHTEAFFGQGTRLTVV.

V gene TRBV4-3 combines with J gene TRBJ2-2; weak D call: TRBD1 (5 bases). CDR1 and CDR2 (germline): LGHNA, YSLEER. The CDR3 runs 15 residues. Between the trimmed V and J ends, which lost 0 bases and 4 bases, there was a span of 9 bases. CDR3 protein: CASSQDRAFTGELFF. The CDR3 DNA reads as TGCGCCAGCAGCCAAGACAGGGCCTTCACCGGGGAGCTGTTTTTT.

The CDR3 sequence is CASSLGGTIGSGNTIYF. Written as DNA, the CDR3 is TGTGCCAGCTCACTGGGGGGAACCATTGGCTCTGGAAACACCATATATTTT. This rearrangement joins TRBV18 to TRBJ1-3, with D tentatively TRBD1 (5 bases). The CDR3 runs to 17 residues. Between the trimmed V and J ends, which lost 4 bases and 0 bases, there was a span of 16 bases. Germline-derived CDR1 and CDR2 are KGHSH and LQKENI. The full variable domain, with the rest looked up from reference TRBV18 and TRBJ1-3, is NAGVMQNPRHLVRRRGQEARLRCSPMKGHSHVYWYRQLPEEGLKFMVYLQKENIIDESGMPKERFSAEFPKEGPSILRIQQVVRGDSAAYFCASSLGGTIGSGNTIYFGEGSWLTVV.

The chain carries TRBV9 and TRBJ2-3, with D possibly being TRBD2 (6 bases). CDR3 length: 15 residues. V lost 3 bases, J lost 1 base, and 12 bases lay in between. Germline-derived CDR1 and CDR2 are SGDLS and YYNGEE. The CDR3 here is CASSGGAGGTDTQYF. CDR3 coding DNA: TGTGCCAGCAGCGGCGGGGCCGGGGGCACAGATACGCAGTATTTT.

This clone is judged medium-sized. CDR3 protein: CASSFVQFWDNEQFF. CDR3 DNA: TGTGCCAGCAGCTTCGTCCAATTTTGGGACAATGAGCAGTTCTTC. V usage is TRBV7-8 and J usage is TRBJ2-1; D remains unclear. The V and J ends lost 3 bases and 5 bases respectively, with 14 bases between them. CDR3 size: 15 residues. CDR1 and CDR2 (germline): SGHVS, FQNEAQ. Using reference TRBV7-8 and TRBJ2-1 for the parts outside the CDR3, the full variable domain is GAGVSQSPRYKVAKRGQDVALRCDPISGHVSLFWYQQALGQGPEFLTYFQNEAQLDKSGLPSDRFFAERPEGSVSTLKIQRTQQEDSAVYLCASSFVQFWDNEQFFGPGTRLTVL.

The count of this clone is one. Written as DNA, the CDR3 is TGTGCCAGCAGCGTGGACCGGGTTCCGAACACTGAAGCTTTCTTT. This codes for CASSVDRVPNTEAFF. The chain combines TRBV7-8 with TRBJ1-1; D not resolved. The CDR3 consists of 15 residues. V was clipped by 5 bases and J by 1 base, with 14 bases between them. Germline V gives CDR1 SGHVS, CDR2 FQNEAQ.

The chain links TRBV11-2 to TRBJ2-3; maybe TRBD2 (6 bases). The CDR3 is 17 amino acids. CDR1 SGHAT and CDR2 FQNNGV come from the germline V gene. Deletions cut 2 bases from V and 4 bases from J, with 19 bases between. The CDR3 reads CASSLFLGGMEADTQYF. The CDR3 DNA reads as TGTGCCAGCAGCTTATTTCTAGGCGGGATGGAGGCAGATACGCAGTATTTT.

The chain joins TRBV6-5 to TRBJ2-3; no clear D. CDR1 is MNHEY and CDR2 is SVGAGI in the germline V gene. The V end was cut by 3 bases, the J end by 2 bases, with 9 bases between. The CDR3 length is 14 residues. CDR3: CASSYARYTDTQYF. The CDR3 coding sequence is TGTGCCAGCAGTTATGCCAGATACACAGATACGCAGTATTTT.